Sequencing of this T cell receptor beta chain was carried out in a study of Graves' ophthalmopathy and Graves' hyperthyroidism. The germline CDR1 and CDR2 sequences are SGHRS and YFSETQ. This CDR3 region has 15 residues. The germline V and J ends were trimmed by 4 bases and 0 bases, with 13 bases remaining between them. Amplification targeted the TCR beta CDR3 regions, with RNA transcripts as the source material. RT-PCR was first run with HTBI primers, then multiplex PCR in a second round. MiXCR, run by TCRdb on the multiplex PCR reads, gives a single entry per CDR3 protein. Here the sample spans about 740,000 distinct CDR3 sequences, approximately 40% being singletons. This clonotype was seen more than once but under ten times.

Material for sequencing was peripheral blood. This clonotype was obtained from an adult man with Graves' ophthalmopathy. The chain employs TRBV5-1 and TRBJ1-1, with D possibly matching TRBD1 (5 bases). The CDR3 DNA is TGCGCCAGCAGCCAGGCGGGGCCGCTGAACACTGAAGCTTTCTTT. It is translated as CASSQAGPLNTEAFF.